The next 10 T cell receptor beta chains were all read from a single sample in a study of blood T cell repertoires in COVID-19. The data were produced by immunoSEQ multiplex PCR, yet TCRdb's version contains in-frame clones alone and is incomplete. Among around 250,000 clones, over 65% were seen once, and the ten largest hold 3.5% to 5.5%. The sample taken for sequencing was peripheral blood. These receptors were collected from a man in his sixties who had recovered from COVID-19.

This sequence joins TRBV7-9 and TRBJ1-2; no reliable D call. Germline CDR1 SEHNR, CDR2 FQNEAQ (reference sequence). There are 13 residues in the CDR3. V lost 0 bases, J lost 6 bases, and 8 bases lay in between. In DNA form, the CDR3 reads TGTGCCAGCAGCTTAGCTGGGAGTCATGGCTACACCTTC. The encoded protein is CASSLAGSHGYTF.

The gene calls are TRBV28 and TRBJ1-1; D remains unclear. This CDR3 has 14 residues. The V and J ends lost 5 bases and 4 bases respectively, with 14 bases between them. Per germline, CDR1 MDHEN and CDR2 SYDVKM. This CDR3 reads CASSEQPRRTEAFF. CDR3 DNA sequence: TGTGCCAGCAGTGAACAGCCCCGGCGCACTGAAGCTTTCTTT.

The rearrangement joins TRBV6-1 to TRBJ1-5, with D perhaps matching TRBD1 (5 bases). V was cut by 1 base and J by 3 bases, with 10 bases left in between. Germline-derived CDR1 and CDR2 are MNHNS and SASEGT. This CDR3 contains 15 residues. The chain's CDR3 is CASSEVGGFNQPQHF. The DNA for the CDR3 is TGTGCCAGCAGTGAAGTGGGGGGGTTCAATCAGCCCCAGCATTTT.

The chain is built from TRBV19 and TRBJ2-5, with 9 nucleotides matching TRBD2. CDR1 is LNHDA, CDR2 SQIVND, per germline (reference sequence). With V trimmed by 5 bases and J by 5 bases, 12 bases remained unmatched. CDR3 size: 16 residues. The CDR3 is CASSEPSGLAVETQYF. CDR3 nucleotide sequence: TGTGCCAGTAGTGAACCTTCGGGACTAGCTGTGGAGACCCAGTACTTC.

CDR3 nucleotides: TGCGCCAGCAGCCCCGTACGGGCAGATACGCAGTATTTT. Protein sequence: CASSPVRADTQYF. The V and J genes are TRBV5-1 and TRBJ2-3, with no clear D. The CDR3 extends over 13 amino acids. The germline V gene encodes CDR1 SGHRS and CDR2 YFSETQ. The V end lost 4 bases, the J end lost 4 bases, and 10 bases lay between the germline ends.

This chain uses TRBV5-6 with TRBJ2-1; 7 bases fit TRBD1. The germline V gene encodes CDR1 SGHDT and CDR2 YYEEEE. V was pared by 1 base and J by 5 bases, with 3 bases of the junction left unmatched. This CDR3 contains 14 residues. CDR3 nucleotides: TGTGCCAGCAGCTTGCCGACAGGGAACAATGAGCAGTTCTTC. It encodes CASSLPTGNNEQFF.

The genes are TRBV28 and TRBJ1-1; 8 bases are a match to TRBD1. CDR1 MDHEN and CDR2 SYDVKM come from the germline V gene. This CDR3 has 21 residues. V trimming: 4 bases; J trimming: 0 bases; junction bases outside the gene matches: 22. CDR3 sequence reads: CASSSRAAHITGGNLNTEAFF. CDR3 in DNA: TGTGCCAGCAGTTCTCGCGCAGCACATATCACAGGGGGAAACTTGAACACTGAAGCTTTCTTT.

In this sample, this clone turned up a few times. The gene calls are TRBV19 and TRBJ1-2; 7 nucleotides line up with TRBD1. The CDR3 covers 16 residues. Germline CDR1 and CDR2: LNHDA and SQIVND (reference sequence). With V trimmed by 0 bases and J by 5 bases, 9 bases remained unmatched. The CDR3 reads CASSIDLGQSRYGYTF. CDR3 bases: TGTGCCAGTAGTATAGATCTGGGACAGAGCAGGTATGGCTACACCTTC. Combining the CDR3 with reference TRBV19 and TRBJ1-2 gives the whole variable domain DGGITQSPKYLFRKEGQNVTLSCEQNLNHDAMYWYRQDPGQGLRLIYYSQIVNDFQKGDIAEGYSVSREKKESFPLTVTSAQKNPTAFYLCASSIDLGQSRYGYTFGSGTRLTVV.

This clone is a singleton in its sample. This rearrangement joins TRBV2 to TRBJ2-6; weak D call: TRBD1 (5 bases). Trimming cost V 4 bases and J 4 bases, with 11 bases left between them. The CDR3 is 15 residues long. Germline V gene sequence: CDR1 SNHLY, CDR2 FYNNEI. CDR3 coding DNA: TGTGCCAGCAGTGGAGCCAGGGCGGGGGCCAACGTCCTGACTTTC. It specifies CASSGARAGANVLTF.

V and J are TRBV28 and TRBJ2-7; TRBD1 agrees at 7 bases. CDR1 MDHEN and CDR2 SYDVKM come from the germline V gene. Trimming cost V 6 bases and J 0 bases; bases outside gene matches: 8. The length of the CDR3 is 15 residues. The CDR3 DNA sequence: TGTGCCAGCAGCTCCGACAGGGCTAGCTCCTACGAGCAGTACTTC. The encoded protein is CASSSDRASSYEQYF.